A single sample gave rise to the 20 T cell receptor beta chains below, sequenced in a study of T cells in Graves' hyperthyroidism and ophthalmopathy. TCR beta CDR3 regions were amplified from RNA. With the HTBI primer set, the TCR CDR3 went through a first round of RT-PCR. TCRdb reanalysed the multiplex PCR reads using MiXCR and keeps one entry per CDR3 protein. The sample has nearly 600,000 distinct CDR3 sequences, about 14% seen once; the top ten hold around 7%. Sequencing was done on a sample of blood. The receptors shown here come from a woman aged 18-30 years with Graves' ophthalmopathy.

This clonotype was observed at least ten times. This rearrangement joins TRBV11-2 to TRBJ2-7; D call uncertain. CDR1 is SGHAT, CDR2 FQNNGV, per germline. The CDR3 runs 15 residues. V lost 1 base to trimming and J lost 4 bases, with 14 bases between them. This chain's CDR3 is CASSLVGLPVYEQYF. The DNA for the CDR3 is TGTGCCAGCAGCTTAGTCGGGCTGCCGGTGTACGAGCAGTACTTC.

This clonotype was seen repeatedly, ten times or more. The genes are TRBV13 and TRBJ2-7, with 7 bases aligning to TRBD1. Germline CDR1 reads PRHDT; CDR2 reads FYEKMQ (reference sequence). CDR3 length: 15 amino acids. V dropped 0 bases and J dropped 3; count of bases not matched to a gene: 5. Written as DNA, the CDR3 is TGTGCCAGCAGCTTAGGTCCGGGACAGTACTACGAGCAGTACTTC. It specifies CASSLGPGQYYEQYF.

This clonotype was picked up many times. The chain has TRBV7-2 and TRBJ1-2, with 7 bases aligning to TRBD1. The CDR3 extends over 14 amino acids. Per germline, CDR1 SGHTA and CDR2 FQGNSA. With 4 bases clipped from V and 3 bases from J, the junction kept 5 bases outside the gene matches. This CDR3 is CASSSRQGDYGYTF. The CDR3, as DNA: TGTGCCAGCAGCTCTCGACAGGGAGACTATGGCTACACCTTC.

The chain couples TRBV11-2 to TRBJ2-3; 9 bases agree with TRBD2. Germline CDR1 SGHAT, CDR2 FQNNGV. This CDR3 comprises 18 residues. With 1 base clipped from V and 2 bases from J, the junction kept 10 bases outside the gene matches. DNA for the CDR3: TGTGCCAGCAGCTTAGTGGGCGGGAGGGCCGGGAACACAGATACGCAGTATTTT. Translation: CASSLVGGRAGNTDTQYF. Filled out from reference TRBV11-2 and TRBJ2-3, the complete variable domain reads EAGVAQSPRYKIIEKRQSVAFWCNPISGHATLYWYQQILGQGPKLLIQFQNNGVVDDSQLPKDRFSAERLKGVDSTLKIQPAKLEDSAVYLCASSLVGGRAGNTDTQYFGPGTRLTVL.

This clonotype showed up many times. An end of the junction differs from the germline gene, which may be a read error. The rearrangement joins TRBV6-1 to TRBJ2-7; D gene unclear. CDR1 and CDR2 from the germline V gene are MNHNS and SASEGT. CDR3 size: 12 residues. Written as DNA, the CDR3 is TGCGCCAGCAGCCGGACGGTCTACGAGCAGTACTTC. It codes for CASSRTVYEQYF.

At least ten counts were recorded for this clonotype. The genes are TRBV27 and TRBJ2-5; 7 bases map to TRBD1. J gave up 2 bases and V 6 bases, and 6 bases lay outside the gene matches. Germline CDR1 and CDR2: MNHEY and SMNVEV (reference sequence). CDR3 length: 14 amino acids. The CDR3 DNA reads TGTGCCAGCAGCCGACAGGGTCTACAAGAGACCCAGTACTTC. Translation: CASSRQGLQETQYF.

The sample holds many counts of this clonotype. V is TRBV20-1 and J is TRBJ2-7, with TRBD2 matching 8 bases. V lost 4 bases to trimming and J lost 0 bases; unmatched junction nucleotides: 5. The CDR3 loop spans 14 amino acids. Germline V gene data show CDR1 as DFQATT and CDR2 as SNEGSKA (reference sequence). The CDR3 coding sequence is TGCAGTGCTACCCGGGGGGGCCCCTCCTACGAGCAGTACTTC. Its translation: CSATRGGPSYEQYF.

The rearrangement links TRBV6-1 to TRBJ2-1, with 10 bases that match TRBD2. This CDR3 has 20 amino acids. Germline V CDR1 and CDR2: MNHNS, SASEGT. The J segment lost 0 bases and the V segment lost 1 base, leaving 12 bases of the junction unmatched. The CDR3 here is CASSEVLGGLANSSYNEQFF. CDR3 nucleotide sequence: TGTGCCAGCAGTGAAGTATTGGGGGGACTAGCGAATAGCTCCTACAATGAGCAGTTCTTC.

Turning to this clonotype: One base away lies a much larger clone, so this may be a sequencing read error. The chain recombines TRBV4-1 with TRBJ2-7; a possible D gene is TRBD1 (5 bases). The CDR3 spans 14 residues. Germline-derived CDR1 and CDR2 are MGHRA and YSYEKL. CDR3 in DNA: TGCGCCAGCAGCCAAGGGGGCAGATCCTGCGAGCAGTACTTC. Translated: CASSQGGRSCEQYF.

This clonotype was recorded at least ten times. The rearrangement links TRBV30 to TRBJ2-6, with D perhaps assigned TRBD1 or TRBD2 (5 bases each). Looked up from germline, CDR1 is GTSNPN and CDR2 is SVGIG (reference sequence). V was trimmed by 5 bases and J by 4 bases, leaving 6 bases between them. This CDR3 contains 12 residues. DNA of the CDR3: TGTGCCTGGGGGGGAGGGGCCAACGTCCTGACTTTC. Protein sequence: CAWGGGANVLTF.

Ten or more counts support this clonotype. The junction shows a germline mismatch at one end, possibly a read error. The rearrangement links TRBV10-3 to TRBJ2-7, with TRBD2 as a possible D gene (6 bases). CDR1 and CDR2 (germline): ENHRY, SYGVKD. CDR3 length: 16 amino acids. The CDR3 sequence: CAIREWPAGTLREQYF. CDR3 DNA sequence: TGTGCCATCAGAGAGTGGCCCGCGGGGACCCTGCGGGAGCAGTACTTC.

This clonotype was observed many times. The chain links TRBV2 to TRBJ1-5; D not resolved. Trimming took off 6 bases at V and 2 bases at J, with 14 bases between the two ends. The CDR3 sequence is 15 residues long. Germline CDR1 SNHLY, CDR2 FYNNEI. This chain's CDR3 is CASSLGILGNQPQHF. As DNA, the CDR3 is TGTGCCAGCAGCTTAGGGATTTTAGGCAATCAGCCCCAGCATTTT.

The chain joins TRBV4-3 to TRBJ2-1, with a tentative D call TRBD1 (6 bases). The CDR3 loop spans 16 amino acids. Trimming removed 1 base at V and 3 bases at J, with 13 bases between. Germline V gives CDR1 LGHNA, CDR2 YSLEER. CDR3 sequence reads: CASSQAGSGVYNEQFF. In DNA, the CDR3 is TGCGCCAGCAGCCAAGCAGGGTCAGGGGTCTACAATGAGCAGTTCTTC.

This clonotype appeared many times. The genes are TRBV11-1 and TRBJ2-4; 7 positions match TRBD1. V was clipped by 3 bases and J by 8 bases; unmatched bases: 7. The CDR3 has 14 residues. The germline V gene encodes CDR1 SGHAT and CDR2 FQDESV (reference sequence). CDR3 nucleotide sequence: TGTGCCAGCAGCTTTCGACAGGGCGGAGACATTCAGTACTTC. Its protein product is CASSFRQGGDIQYF. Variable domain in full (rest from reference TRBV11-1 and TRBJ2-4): EAEVAQSPRYKITEKSQAVAFWCDPISGHATLYWYRQILGQGPELLVQFQDESVVDDSQLPKDRFSAERLKGVDSTLKIQPAELGDSAMYLCASSFRQGGDIQYFGAGTRLSVL.

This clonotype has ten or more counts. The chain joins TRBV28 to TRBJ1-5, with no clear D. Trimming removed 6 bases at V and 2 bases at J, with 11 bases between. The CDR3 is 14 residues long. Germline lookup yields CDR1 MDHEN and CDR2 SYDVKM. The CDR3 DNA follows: TGTGCCAGCAGCCTAGATTGTTGCAATCAGCCCCAGCATTTT. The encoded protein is CASSLDCCNQPQHF.

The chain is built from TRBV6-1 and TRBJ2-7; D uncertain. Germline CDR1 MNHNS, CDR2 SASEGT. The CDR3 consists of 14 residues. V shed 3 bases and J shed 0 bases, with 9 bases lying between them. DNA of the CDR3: TGTGCCAGCAGTGAGGCGAAAAACTCCTACGAGCAGTACTTC. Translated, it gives CASSEAKNSYEQYF.

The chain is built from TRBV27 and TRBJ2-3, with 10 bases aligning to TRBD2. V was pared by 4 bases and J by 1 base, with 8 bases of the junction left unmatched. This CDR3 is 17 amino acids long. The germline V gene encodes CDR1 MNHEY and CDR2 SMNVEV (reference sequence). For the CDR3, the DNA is TGTGCCAGCAGTTCAATGCCCGGGACTAGCGGCACAGATACGCAGTATTTT. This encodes CASSSMPGTSGTDTQYF.

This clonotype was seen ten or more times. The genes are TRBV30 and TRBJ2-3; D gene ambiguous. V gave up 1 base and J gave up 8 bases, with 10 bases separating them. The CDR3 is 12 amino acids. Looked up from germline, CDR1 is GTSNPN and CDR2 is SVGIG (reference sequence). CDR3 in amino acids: CAWSAEVGTQYF. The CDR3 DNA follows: TGTGCCTGGAGTGCCGAGGTGGGTACGCAGTATTTT.

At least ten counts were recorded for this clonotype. In DNA form, the CDR3 reads TGTGCCAGCAGCTACATAACAGCTAACTATGGCTACACCTTC. It is translated as CASSYITANYGYTF. The genes are TRBV2 and TRBJ1-2; D unresolved. CDR1 is SNHLY, CDR2 FYNNEI, per germline. The CDR3 spans 14 residues. V was clipped by 6 bases and J by 0 bases, with 11 bases between them.

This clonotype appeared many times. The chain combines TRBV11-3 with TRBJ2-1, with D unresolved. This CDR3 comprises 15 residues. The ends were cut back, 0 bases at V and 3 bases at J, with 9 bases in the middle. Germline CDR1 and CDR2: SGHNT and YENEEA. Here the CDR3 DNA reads TGTGCCAGCAGCTTAGACCGGCGAAACTACAATGAGCAGTTCTTC. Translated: CASSLDRRNYNEQFF. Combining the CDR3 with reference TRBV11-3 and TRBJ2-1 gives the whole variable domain EAGVVQSPRYKIIEKKQPVAFWCNPISGHNTLYWYLQNLGQGPELLIRYENEEAVDDSQLPKDRFSAERLKGVDSTLKIQPAELGDSAVYLCASSLDRRNYNEQFFGPGTRLTVL.